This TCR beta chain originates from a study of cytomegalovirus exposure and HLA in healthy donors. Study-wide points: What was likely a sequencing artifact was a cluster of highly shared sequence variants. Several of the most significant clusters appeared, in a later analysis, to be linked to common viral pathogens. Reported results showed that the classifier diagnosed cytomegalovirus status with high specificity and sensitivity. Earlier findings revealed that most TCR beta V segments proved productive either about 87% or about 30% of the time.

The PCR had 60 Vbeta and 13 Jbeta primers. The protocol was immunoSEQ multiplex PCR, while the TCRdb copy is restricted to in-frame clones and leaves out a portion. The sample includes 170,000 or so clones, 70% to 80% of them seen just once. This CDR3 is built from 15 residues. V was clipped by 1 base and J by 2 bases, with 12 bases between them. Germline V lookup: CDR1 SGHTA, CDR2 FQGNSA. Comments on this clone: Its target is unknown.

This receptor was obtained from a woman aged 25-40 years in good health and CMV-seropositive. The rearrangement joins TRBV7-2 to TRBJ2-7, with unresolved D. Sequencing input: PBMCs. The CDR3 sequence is CASSLDGPSPYEQYF. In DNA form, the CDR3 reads TGTGCCAGCAGCTTAGACGGTCCAAGCCCCTACGAGCAGTACTTC.